The present TCR beta chain was sequenced within a study of OX40 agonist ivuxolimab in advanced cancers. The overall study: It was permissible to have had prior anti-PD-1, anti-PD-L1 or anti-CTLA-4 therapy, and approximately 41% had some.

Broader study findings: Some of the lowest clonal expansion was seen in partial responders at 0.1-3.0 mg/kg.

The CDR3 is made up of 15 amino acids. Germline CDR1 GTSNPN, CDR2 SVGIG (reference sequence). The V and J ends lost 3 bases and 0 bases, in that order; junction bases with no gene match: 7. Worth noting for this clone: The antigen is undetermined.

Here immunoSEQ multiplex PCR was the method, and the copy in TCRdb shows in-frame clones only, minus some. There are about 50,000 clones in the sample; around four fifths occur only once, and under 3.5% lies in the top ten. The sequence came from an adult with an advanced solid tumor such as melanoma, head and neck, liver or kidney cancer. The sequencing here drew on CD4+ or CD8+ T cells sorted from blood, taken in a trial of the OX40 agonist ivuxolimab. The chain uses TRBV30 and TRBJ1-1; 7 bases fit TRBD1. Written as DNA, the CDR3 is TGTGCCTGGAGAGGACAGGTTGGGGTGAACACTGAAGCTTTCTTT. This encodes CAWRGQVGVNTEAFF.